The 10 T cell receptor beta chains in this list originate from one sample, sequenced in a study of blood T cell repertoires in COVID-19. Assay used: immunoSEQ multiplex PCR; TCRdb lists only in-frame clones, some missing. Among roughly 190,000 clones listed, around 85% were seen once. Sequenced sample: peripheral blood. The receptors come from a woman aged 55-69 years with COVID-19, enrolled during active disease.

The genes are TRBV25-1 and TRBJ2-7, with 9 bases matching TRBD1. CDR3 length: 15 residues. V lost 10 bases, J lost 4 bases, and 14 bases stayed unmatched. CDR1 is MGHDK and CDR2 is SYGVNS in the germline V gene. CDR3 in DNA: TGTGCCACCGTCGCCAAGGACAGGGGAACTTACGAGCAGTACTTC. It is translated as CATVAKDRGTYEQYF.

The chain carries TRBV19 and TRBJ2-7; the D gene is possibly TRBD1 (5 bases). This CDR3 comprises 14 residues. From germline, CDR1 is LNHDA and CDR2 SQIVND (reference sequence). Trimming took 4 bases from V and 4 from J, leaving 14 bases between them. CDR3 loop: CASSTTRQSYEQYF. DNA of the CDR3: TGTGCCAGTAGTACTACTCGACAGTCTTACGAGCAGTACTTC.

This clone was counted a few times. The chain employs TRBV2 and TRBJ2-5, with D possibly matching TRBD2 (5 bases). The germline V gene encodes CDR1 SNHLY and CDR2 FYNNEI. CDR3 length: 14 residues. With 6 bases removed from V and 2 bases from J, the gap between germline ends came to 13 bases. This CDR3 reads CASSRPSGQETQYF. The CDR3 region has the DNA TGTGCCAGCAGCCGACCCTCGGGGCAAGAGACCCAGTACTTC.

V and J are TRBV14 and TRBJ2-7; D possibly corresponds to TRBD2 (5 bases). There are 17 residues in the CDR3. The V end was cut by 0 bases, the J end by 0 bases, with 15 bases between. Germline V gives CDR1 SGHDN, CDR2 FVKESK. CDR3 bases: TGTGCCAGCAGCCAAGATTCGAATCCTACTAGCTCCTACGAGCAGTACTTC. Translated: CASSQDSNPTSSYEQYF.

V is TRBV9 and J is TRBJ2-3; 10 bases are shared with TRBD2. The V segment lost 2 bases and the J segment 4 bases; nucleotides outside the gene matches: 7. CDR1 is SGDLS and CDR2 is YYNGEE in the germline V gene. The CDR3 spans 16 residues. CDR3 protein: CASSVPLAGAPDTQYF. In nucleotides, the CDR3 is TGTGCCAGCAGCGTTCCCCTAGCGGGAGCCCCAGATACGCAGTATTTT.

This clone occurred once. The chain is built from TRBV28 and TRBJ1-5; 8 nucleotides agree with TRBD1. V trimming: 8 bases; J trimming: 2 bases; junction bases outside the gene matches: 2. From germline, CDR1 is MDHEN and CDR2 SYDVKM. The CDR3 has 13 residues. The CDR3 coding sequence is TGTGCCAGCCTGACAGGGGGCAATCAGCCCCAGCATTTT. Translated, it gives CASLTGGNQPQHF.

The chain has TRBV9 and TRBJ1-1; a weak D match, TRBD1 (6 bases). Trimming cost V 4 bases and J 1 base, with 11 bases left between them. This CDR3 has 14 residues. Germline lookup yields CDR1 SGDLS and CDR2 YYNGEE. The CDR3, as DNA: TGTGCCAGCAGCTTCTCGACAGGGAACACTGAAGCTTTCTTT. It specifies CASSFSTGNTEAFF.

This clone appeared a single time. V usage is TRBV11-3 and J usage is TRBJ2-3; the match to TRBD2 covers 12 bases. Germline CDR1 and CDR2: SGHNT and YENEEA. Trimming took 5 bases from V and 2 from J; bases not matched to a gene: 5. This CDR3 comprises 16 residues. The CDR3 protein is CASSTGLAGYTDTQYF. The CDR3 nucleotides are TGTGCCAGCAGCACCGGACTAGCGGGGTACACAGATACGCAGTATTTT.

This clone is a singleton in its sample. The chain links TRBV10-2 to TRBJ2-2; D not certain. This CDR3 is 14 amino acids long. V lost 6 bases, J lost 4 bases, and 12 bases lay in between. Germline lookup yields CDR1 WSHSY and CDR2 SAAADI. The chain's CDR3 is CASRPEAATGELFF. The CDR3 DNA is TGCGCCAGCAGGCCTGAAGCTGCCACCGGGGAGCTGTTTTTT.

The chain couples TRBV10-3 to TRBJ2-7; 7 bases map to TRBD1. Germline trimming cut 2 bases from V and 0 bases from J; bases unmatched to any gene: 10. The CDR3 contains 17 residues. Germline V gene lookup returns CDR1 ENHRY and CDR2 SYGVKD. CDR3: CAISESGTAKSSYEQYF. CDR3 nucleotide sequence: TGTGCCATCAGTGAGAGTGGGACAGCGAAGAGCTCCTACGAGCAGTACTTC.